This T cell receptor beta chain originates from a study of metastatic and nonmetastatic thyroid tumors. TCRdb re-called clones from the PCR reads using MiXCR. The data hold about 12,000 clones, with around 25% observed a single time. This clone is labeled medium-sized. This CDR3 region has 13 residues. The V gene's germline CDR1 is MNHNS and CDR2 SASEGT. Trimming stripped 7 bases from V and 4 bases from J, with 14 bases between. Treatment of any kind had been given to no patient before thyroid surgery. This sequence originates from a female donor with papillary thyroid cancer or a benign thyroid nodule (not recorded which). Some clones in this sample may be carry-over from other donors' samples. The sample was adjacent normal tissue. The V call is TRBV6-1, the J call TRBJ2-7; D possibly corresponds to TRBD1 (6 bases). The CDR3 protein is CASNSGQRYEQYF. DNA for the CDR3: TGTGCCAGCAATTCAGGACAGCGATACGAGCAGTACTTC.